This section outlines one TCR beta chain sequence together with its context. The antigen is not known. The CDR3 loop spans 13 amino acids. From germline, CDR1 is KGHSH and CDR2 LQKENI. V lost 6 bases, J lost 7 bases, and 6 bases stayed unmatched. Though nominally healthy at sampling, donors likely had unrecorded immune exposures. The record originates from a study of cytomegalovirus exposure and HLA in healthy donors. Looking at the study overall: From about 180 million T cells, an earlier analysis saw approximately 110 million unique TCR beta sequences. Overall study results and limits: The classifier reportedly diagnosed cytomegalovirus status with high sensitivity and specificity. Confirmation was obtained in vitro that a few CMV-associated chains are specific for CMV antigens.

The PCR made use of 60 Vbeta and 13 Jbeta primers. Profiling relied on immunoSEQ multiplex PCR, and the TCRdb table lists in-frame clones only, not all of them. Of about 140,000 clones listed, roughly 80% are singletons. The source of this sequence is a man between 40 and 49 years old in good health and CMV-seronegative. Material for sequencing was PBMCs. This rearrangement joins TRBV18 to TRBJ1-2, with TRBD1 matching over 9 bases. DNA for the CDR3: TGTGCCAGCTCCCGCCAGACAGGGGGTGGCTACACCTTC. Translated: CASSRQTGGGYTF.